This TCR beta chain was identified during a study of T cell clones after liver transplantation. Across the study: Immunosuppression withdrawal was tried within 2 years after liver transplantation in this trial. TCRbeta sequencing after a pre-transplant mixed lymphocyte reaction identified graft-donor-reactive clones, later tracked in post-transplant blood. Findings and limits, study-wide: Donor-reactive sequences fell more than third party-reactive ones, suggesting partial deletion. Post-transplant time points were not standardized, so conclusions are preliminary.

TCRdb's table, derived via immunoSEQ multiplex PCR, lists solely in-frame clones and lacks some. The data show tens of thousands of clones, roughly 80% seen once. Of note for this clone: Antigen specificity is unknown. The sample has other DNA sequences that encode this CDR3 too.

This clonotype originated in a human patient who received a liver transplant. Some T cells may trace back to the graft donor. The specimen was CD4+ T cells from blood, collected approximately 3.5 years after liver transplant.

The CDR3 spells CASGQGKYGYTF. The CDR3 DNA reads TGTGCCAGCGGACAGGGGAAGTATGGCTACACCTTC. The chain recombines TRBV28 with TRBJ1-2; 9 nucleotides align to TRBD1. Trimming at V came to 8 bases and at J to 5 bases, leaving 3 bases not matched to a gene. Germline lookup yields CDR1 MDHEN and CDR2 SYDVKM. The CDR3 has 12 residues.